The TCR beta chain described here comes from a study of neurological immune-mediated disorders. Study findings and constraints: None of the CDR3 amino acid sequences of expanded clones were shared across subjects, and this suggested private repertoires in all groups.

The CDR3 is 15 residues long. V was pared by 3 bases and J by 8 bases, with 13 bases of the junction left unmatched. Germline V CDR1 and CDR2: DFQATT, SNEGSKA (reference sequence). This clonotype was recorded at least ten times. Antigen unknown. MiXCR, applied by TCRdb to the 5' RACE reads, yields one record per CDR3 protein. The sample records tens of thousands of distinct CDR3 sequences, around 2.5% being singletons. The sequenced material came from PBMCs. This receptor was obtained from a man aged 50 to 60 with multiple sclerosis. This chain connects TRBV20-1 to TRBJ2-7; TRBD1 matches at 10 bases. CDR3: CSARGAPGQGSKQYF. In DNA form, the CDR3 reads TGCAGTGCTAGGGGCGCTCCGGGACAGGGGAGTAAGCAGTACTTC.